This T cell receptor beta chain was captured in a study of beta chain features in type 1 diabetes. Study-level points and caveats: Among all four CD4+ subsets, Type 1 diabetes patients had TCRB CDR3s that were moderately but significantly shorter. A pattern of fewer insertions and more deletions at VDJ junctions was seen in type 1 diabetes patients.

Markers CD45RO/CCR7/CD25/CD127/CD95/CD27 served to sort CD4+ naive, central memory, regulatory and stem cell-like memory cells. Expressed TCRB transcripts were sequenced, since all the RNA that had been isolated was reverse transcribed. TCRdb keeps only in-frame clones here, not all; method: immunoSEQ multiplex PCR. Counted here are 200,000 to 250,000 clones, 11% to 15% occurring once; the ten biggest clones make up about 0.019%. Notes on this clone: Its antigen is unidentified.

The CDR3 covers 15 residues. V trimming: 3 bases; J trimming: 2 bases; junction bases outside the gene matches: 4. The germline V gene has CDR1 SGDLS and CDR2 YYNGEE. Sequences were obtained from naive CD4+ T cells from blood. The receptor was isolated from a man aged 30 to 39 with type 1 diabetes. The chain is built from TRBV9 and TRBJ2-5, with 10 bases that match TRBD2. For the CDR3, the DNA is TGTGCCAGCAGCGGTAGCGGGAGGACTCAAGAGACCCAGTACTTC. It is translated as CASSGSGRTQETQYF.